The 16 T cell receptor beta chains in this list originate from one sample, sequenced in a study of cytomegalovirus exposure and HLA in healthy donors. The PCR contained 60 Vbeta and 13 Jbeta primers. Sequencing was performed with immunoSEQ multiplex PCR; in TCRdb, only in-frame clones are kept and a portion is missing. The sample has 100,000 to 150,000 clones, about 73% seen once. Sequenced material: PBMCs. The receptors stem from a woman in her forties or fifties in good health and CMV-seropositive.

The genes are TRBV5-3 and TRBJ1-2; the match to TRBD1 covers 7 bases. TRBV5-3 is labeled an ORF, and its function is uncertain. This CDR3 comprises 16 residues. V gave up 4 bases and J gave up 7 bases; unmatched junction bases: 16. This CDR3 is CARSTIQGRPRRGYTF. CDR3 nucleotides: TGTGCCAGAAGCACCATACAGGGGCGCCCCCGTCGTGGCTACACCTTC.

The V gene is TRBV6-6, the J gene TRBJ2-3; 7 bases line up with TRBD1. V lost 6 bases, J lost 0 bases, and 6 bases stayed unmatched. Per germline, CDR1 MNHNY and CDR2 SVGAGI (reference sequence). This CDR3 has 15 residues. CDR3 nucleotide sequence: TGTGCCAGCAGAACCAGACAGGGTAGCACAGATACGCAGTATTTT. Translating it yields CASRTRQGSTDTQYF.

This clone has more than one count but fewer than ten. The rearrangement uses TRBV29-1 and TRBJ1-3; D gene unclear. This CDR3 has 12 residues. V was pared by 3 bases and J by 3 bases, with 6 bases between. CDR1 SQVTM and CDR2 ANQGSEA come from the germline V gene. The CDR3 DNA sequence: TGCAGCGTTGAGACTGATGGAAACACCATATATTTT. It specifies CSVETDGNTIYF. The full variable domain, rest sourced from reference TRBV29-1 and TRBJ1-3, is SAVISQKPSRDICQRGTSLTIQCQVDSQVTMMFWYRQQPGQSLTLIATANQGSEATYESGFVIDKFPISRPNLTFSTLTVSNMSPEDSSIYLCSVETDGNTIYFGEGSWLTVV.

The V gene is TRBV5-6, the J gene TRBJ2-7, with D hard to call. Trimming took 0 bases from V and 4 from J, leaving 5 bases between them. Germline V CDR1 and CDR2: SGHDT, YYEEEE. The CDR3 is made up of 12 amino acids. CDR3 region: CASSLASYEQYF. The CDR3 bases are TGTGCCAGCAGCTTGGCCTCGTACGAGCAGTACTTC.

V and J are TRBV6-6 and TRBJ1-2; D may be TRBD1 (5 bases). This CDR3 spans 16 amino acids. Germline loops: CDR1 MNHNY, CDR2 SVGAGI (reference sequence). Trimming took 4 bases from V and 6 from J, leaving 21 bases between them. CDR3 bases: TGTGCCAGCAGTTCAGGGTTCAGTCGGTCCCGAGATGGCTACACCTTC. Encoded protein: CASSSGFSRSRDGYTF.

The rearrangement uses TRBV19 and TRBJ1-3; tentative D call: TRBD1 (5 bases). Per germline, CDR1 LNHDA and CDR2 SQIVND (reference sequence). CDR3 length: 15 amino acids. V was trimmed by 4 bases and J by 3 bases, leaving 13 bases between them. This chain's CDR3 is CASSTTRAFGNTIYF. The CDR3 DNA reads TGTGCCAGTAGTACGACCAGGGCCTTTGGAAACACCATATATTTT.

The genes are TRBV9 and TRBJ1-6, with 8 positions matching TRBD1. Germline lookup yields CDR1 SGDLS and CDR2 YYNGEE. The CDR3 runs to 14 residues. The J segment lost 9 bases and the V segment lost 0 bases, leaving 2 bases of the junction unmatched. In DNA, the CDR3 is TGTGCCAGCAGCGTAGGGGGGACAGGTTCACCCCTCCACTTT. Translated, it gives CASSVGGTGSPLHF.

J is TRBJ1-4 and V is TRBV10-3, with 10 nucleotides matching TRBD1. The V segment lost 0 bases and the J segment 8 bases; nucleotides outside the gene matches: 3. Looked up from germline, CDR1 is ENHRY and CDR2 is SYGVKD. The CDR3 sequence is 15 residues long. The CDR3 DNA follows: TGTGCCATCAGTGAGTCGCGACAGGGGGCGGAAAAACTGTTTTTT. It is translated as CAISESRQGAEKLFF.

The rearrangement uses TRBV6-5 and TRBJ2-1; TRBD2 matches at 8 bases. The V and J ends lost 6 bases and 14 bases, in that order; junction bases with no gene match: 6. This CDR3 is 11 amino acids long. Germline values: CDR1 MNHEY, CDR2 SVGAGI. For the CDR3, the DNA is TGTGCCAGCAGCAGAGCGGGGGTAAAGTTCTTC. Residues: CASSRAGVKFF.

The chain combines TRBV10-1 with TRBJ1-1, with 7 nucleotides matching TRBD1. This CDR3 comprises 12 residues. The germline CDR1 and CDR2 sequences are WNHNN and SYGVQD (reference sequence). The junction had 6 bases not matched to a gene; V was cut back by 4 bases and J by 10 bases. The chain's CDR3 is CASSAKTGTAFF. In nucleotides, the CDR3 is TGCGCCAGCAGTGCCAAGACAGGGACAGCTTTCTTT.

The chain uses TRBV10-3 and TRBJ1-2; tentative D call: TRBD1 (6 bases). Trimming stripped 10 bases from V and 8 bases from J, with 14 bases between. Germline assignment: CDR1 ENHRY and CDR2 SYGVKD. CDR3 length: 11 residues. The CDR3 loop is CATNSGVGYTF. The CDR3 nucleotides read TGTGCCACGAATTCAGGGGTCGGCTACACCTTC.

The chain is built from TRBV7-9 and TRBJ1-5, with 8 bases identical to TRBD1. V lost 5 bases to trimming and J lost 2 bases; unmatched junction nucleotides: 5. Germline V gene sequence: CDR1 SEHNR, CDR2 FQNEAQ (reference sequence). The length of the CDR3 is 15 residues. The CDR3 DNA sequence: TGTGCCAGCAGCCCACCGGGACAGGGCAATCAGCCCCAGCATTTT. It is translated as CASSPPGQGNQPQHF.

This clone came up once. The gene calls are TRBV4-2 and TRBJ1-2; no clear D gene. The CDR3 runs 14 residues. Germline V gives CDR1 LGHNA, CDR2 YNFKEQ. Deletions cut 4 bases from V and 2 bases from J, with 11 bases between. The DNA of the CDR3 is TGTGCCAGCAGCCCTGACTCAGAGAACTATGGCTACACCTTC. The encoded protein is CASSPDSENYGYTF.

V is TRBV6-5 and J is TRBJ1-5, with TRBD1 as a possible D gene (5 bases). The CDR3 runs to 14 residues. The V and J ends lost 5 bases and 7 bases respectively, with 15 bases between them. Per germline, CDR1 MNHEY and CDR2 SVGAGI. The CDR3 reads CASSTGGGGQPQHF. CDR3 sequence (DNA): TGTGCCAGCAGTACGGGGGGAGGAGGGCAGCCCCAGCATTTT.

The genes are TRBV20-1 and TRBJ2-7; D perhaps matches TRBD1 (6 bases). The CDR3 extends over 11 amino acids. In germline, CDR1 is DFQATT, CDR2 SNEGSKA (reference sequence). Trimming took 5 bases from V and 6 from J, leaving 11 bases between them. The CDR3 region is CSARQDVEQYF. The DNA of the CDR3 is TGCAGTGCTCGACAGGACGTCGAGCAGTACTTC.

This chain joins TRBV6-5 and TRBJ2-3, with D possibly TRBD1 on 6 matching bases. The germline CDR1 and CDR2 sequences are MNHEY and SVGAGI. The CDR3 spans 12 residues. V was cut by 11 bases and J by 6 bases, with 15 bases left in between. The CDR3 protein is CAGTKSPDTQYF. The CDR3 DNA reads as TGTGCCGGGACAAAGAGTCCCGATACGCAGTATTTT.